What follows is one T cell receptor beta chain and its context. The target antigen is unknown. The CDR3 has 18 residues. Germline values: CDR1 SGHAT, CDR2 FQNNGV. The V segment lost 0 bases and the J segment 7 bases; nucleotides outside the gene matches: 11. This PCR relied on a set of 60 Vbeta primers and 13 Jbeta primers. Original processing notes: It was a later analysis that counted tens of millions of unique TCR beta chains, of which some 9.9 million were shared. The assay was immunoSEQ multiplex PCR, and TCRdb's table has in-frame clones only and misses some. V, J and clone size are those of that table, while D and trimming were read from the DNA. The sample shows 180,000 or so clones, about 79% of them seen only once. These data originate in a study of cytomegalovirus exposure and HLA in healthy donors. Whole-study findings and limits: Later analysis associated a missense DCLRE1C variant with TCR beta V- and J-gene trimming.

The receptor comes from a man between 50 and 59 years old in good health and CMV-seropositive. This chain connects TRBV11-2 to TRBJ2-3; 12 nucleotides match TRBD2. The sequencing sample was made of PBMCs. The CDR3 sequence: CASSLDPSGGAGIHTQYF. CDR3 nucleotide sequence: TGTGCCAGCAGCTTAGATCCTAGCGGGGGGGCCGGAATCCATACGCAGTATTTT.